These T cell receptor beta chains were read from a single sample in a study of blood T cell repertoires in COVID-19. TCRdb's table, derived via immunoSEQ multiplex PCR, lists solely in-frame clones and lacks some. The sample has about 220,000 clones; approximately 86% are singletons. Sequenced input: peripheral blood. The origin of the receptors is a woman between 45 and 65 years old with COVID-19, enrolled during active disease. Each CDR3 is given with its conserved first and last residue. D genes are given only for firm matches. The size entry is marked missing in some rows and otherwise reads once, few, many or a size class.

>-|TRBD1|TRBJ1-2|TRBV30
CAWSSRTGVFDYTF
TGTGCCTGGAGTTCCCGGACAGGGGTATTCGACTACACCTTC
>-|-|TRBJ1-5|TRBV5-5
CASSLYLTENQPQHF
TGTGCCAGCAGCTTGTACTTAACAGAAAATCAGCCCCAGCATTTT
>-|-|TRBJ1-4|TRBV10-3
CAIRTDNEKLFF
TGTGCCATCAGGACAGACAATGAAAAACTGTTTTTT
>-|-|TRBJ2-2|TRBV27
CASSPYRDTGELFF
TGTGCCAGCAGTCCATACAGGGACACCGGGGAGCTGTTTTTT
>-|TRBD1|TRBJ2-6|TRBV2
CASRSQGGGANVLTF
TGTGCCAGCAGGTCACAGGGGGGTGGGGCCAACGTCCTGACTTTC
>-|TRBD1|TRBJ1-2|TRBV5-6
CASSRRGTDYGYTF
TGTGCCAGCAGCCGGCGCGGGACAGACTATGGCTACACCTTC
>-|-|TRBJ1-5|TRBV6-6
CASGAGGGQPQHF
TGTGCCAGCGGAGCGGGGGGCGGTCAGCCCCAGCATTTT
>-|-|TRBJ1-1|TRBV5-1
CASSLDGGPGTEAFF
TGCGCCAGCAGCTTGGACGGCGGGCCGGGCACTGAAGCTTTCTTT
>-|TRBD1|TRBJ2-1|TRBV19
CASSIPTGTYNEQFF
TGTGCCAGTAGTATCCCGACAGGGACCTACAATGAGCAGTTCTTC
>-|-|TRBJ2-1|TRBV5-4
CASSLVLGVQEQFF
TGTGCCAGCAGCTTGGTATTAGGGGTCCAGGAGCAGTTCTTC
>-|-|TRBJ2-1|TRBV10-3
CAISEPTGVGSSPYNEQFF
TGTGCCATCAGTGAGCCAACGGGGGTGGGCTCCTCACCCTACAATGAGCAGTTCTTC
>-|TRBD2|TRBJ2-3|TRBV30
CAWSVELVSGGAVDTQYF
TGTGCCTGGAGTGTAGAATTAGTGAGCGGGGGGGCAGTAGATACGCAGTATTTT
>once|TRBD2|TRBJ2-1|TRBV7-2
CASSGRLAGFLNEQFF
TGTGCCAGCAGCGGACGACTAGCGGGGTTTCTTAATGAGCAGTTCTTC
>once|TRBD2|TRBJ2-5|TRBV5-1
CASSFGGGQETQYF
TGCGCCAGCAGCTTCGGCGGGGGACAAGAGACCCAGTACTTC
>few|-|TRBJ2-7|TRBV5-5
CASSLRGGLDEQYF
TGTGCCAGCAGCTTGCGCGGGGGCCTTGACGAGCAGTACTTC
>-|TRBD2|TRBJ2-3|TRBV13
CASSTRRLAGGADTQYF
TGTGCCAGCAGCACCCGACGACTAGCGGGGGGCGCAGATACGCAGTATTTT
>-|TRBD2|TRBJ2-1|TRBV5-4
CASSFGLAGGNEQFF
TGTGCCAGCAGCTTTGGACTAGCGGGGGGGAATGAGCAGTTCTTC
>-|-|TRBJ2-3|TRBV5-4
CASSPDLRDTQYF
TGTGCCAGCAGCCCGGACTTGCGAGATACGCAGTATTTT
>-|TRBD2|TRBJ2-6|TRBV5-1
CASSVDGRGANVLTF
TGCGCCAGCAGCGTGGACGGGAGGGGGGCCAACGTCCTGACTTTC
>-|TRBD1|TRBJ2-2|TRBV5-1
CASKKPQGSGELFF
TGCGCCAGCAAGAAACCACAGGGGTCCGGGGAGCTGTTTTTT
>-|TRBD2|TRBJ2-1|TRBV7-2
CASTLAAGGRNEQFF
TGTGCCAGCACGCTCGCGGCGGGGGGGCGGAATGAGCAGTTCTTC
>-|-|TRBJ2-1|TRBV15
CATSRDSRNEQFF
TGTGCCACCAGCAGAGATTCCCGCAATGAGCAGTTCTTC
>-|-|TRBJ1-6|TRBV13
CASSLGYSPLHF
TGTGCCAGCAGCTTAGGCTATTCACCCCTCCACTTT
>-|-|TRBJ1-5|TRBV18
CASSPHANQPQHF
TGTGCCAGCTCACCACATGCGAATCAGCCCCAGCATTTT
>-|-|TRBJ2-7|TRBV7-3
CASSLSGVSYEQYF
TGTGCCAGCAGCTTAAGCGGGGTCTCCTACGAGCAGTACTTC
>-|-|TRBJ2-2|TRBV10-3
CAISPGQGELFF
TGTGCCATCAGTCCCGGACAGGGGGAGCTGTTTTTT
>-|-|TRBJ1-5|TRBV27
CASSSYRVVSNQPQHF
TGTGCCAGCAGTTCCTACAGGGTTGTAAGCAATCAGCCCCAGCATTTT
>-|TRBD1|TRBJ2-1|TRBV11-2
CASSPLRGGNKWEQFF
TGTGCCAGCAGCCCCCTAAGAGGGGGCAATAAATGGGAGCAGTTCTTC
>-|-|TRBJ1-1|TRBV18
CASSPILQPFHTEAFF
TGTGCCAGCTCACCAATTTTACAGCCCTTCCACACTGAAGCTTTCTTT
>-|TRBD1|TRBJ1-1|TRBV27
CASSLWAGTGRNTEAFF
TGTGCCAGCAGTTTATGGGCCGGGACAGGGCGAAACACTGAAGCTTTCTTT
>-|TRBD2|TRBJ2-6|TRBV24-1
CATSEGGVSGANVLTF
TGTGCCACCAGTGAGGGAGGGGTATCCGGGGCCAACGTCCTGACTTTC